This T cell receptor beta chain was recovered during a study of human T cells and chemical hapten exposure. Turning to the study itself: After 6 days, upper back 0.01% DPC patch tests were scored. The patient population, which was mostly female, had alopecia areata, totalis or universalis.

Using its own MiXCR run on the RACE reads, TCRdb lists one record per CDR3 protein. The top ten hold more than 5.5% of the sample, which has just over 350,000 distinct CDR3 sequences, roughly 6.3% seen once. Whole-study results and caveats: TCRs exceeding 1 in 1000 frequency stayed unchanged with DPC sensitization.

Time point meaning: patch test 2, 6 weeks after DPC sensitization. This sample's treatment: therapeutic diphenylcyclopropenone sensitization with weekly scalp DPC. Donors were 18 to 70-year-old alopecia patients suitable for DPC. Worth noting for this clonotype: Its antigen is currently unknown.

The sequence came from a woman younger than 35 with alopecia areata. Some clones in this sample may be carry-over from other donors' samples. Sequencing was performed on whole blood, taken in connection with sensitization to the hapten diphenylcyclopropenone (DPC).

The CDR3 loop is CASSAWTEPYEQYF. CDR3 nucleotide sequence: TGTGCCAGCAGTGCCTGGACGGAGCCCTACGAGCAGTACTTC. The chain recombines TRBV6-2 or TRBV6-3 with TRBJ2-7; D not resolved. The V and J ends lost 5 bases and 2 bases respectively, with 13 bases between them. The CDR3 contains 14 residues. Germline V lookup: CDR1 MNHEY, CDR2 SVGEGT.